This TCR beta chain was identified in a study of untreated major depressive disorder. Using immunoSEQ multiplex PCR, the repertoire was profiled, and TCRdb retains in-frame clones only, with some absent. The table includes roughly 17,000 clones, about 92% detected once. CDR3 size: 17 residues. Trimming removed 2 bases from V and 10 bases from J; junction bases left unmatched: 12. Germline V gene lookup returns CDR1 MNHNS and CDR2 SASEGT. As regards this clone: As yet, its antigen is unknown.

Findings and caveats of the study: Compared with controls, depressed patients showed more TRBV05-01 (Vbeta 5.1) usage in CD4+ T cells.

The V call is TRBV6-1, the J call TRBJ1-6; 9 bases match TRBD1. Input material: CD4+ T cells from PBMCs. The receptor was derived from a woman in her 40s with major depressive disorder. The CDR3 nucleotides are TGTGCCAGCAGTGAATATCCAACGGGACAGGGTGTATCACCCCTCCACTTT. Amino acid sequence: CASSEYPTGQGVSPLHF.